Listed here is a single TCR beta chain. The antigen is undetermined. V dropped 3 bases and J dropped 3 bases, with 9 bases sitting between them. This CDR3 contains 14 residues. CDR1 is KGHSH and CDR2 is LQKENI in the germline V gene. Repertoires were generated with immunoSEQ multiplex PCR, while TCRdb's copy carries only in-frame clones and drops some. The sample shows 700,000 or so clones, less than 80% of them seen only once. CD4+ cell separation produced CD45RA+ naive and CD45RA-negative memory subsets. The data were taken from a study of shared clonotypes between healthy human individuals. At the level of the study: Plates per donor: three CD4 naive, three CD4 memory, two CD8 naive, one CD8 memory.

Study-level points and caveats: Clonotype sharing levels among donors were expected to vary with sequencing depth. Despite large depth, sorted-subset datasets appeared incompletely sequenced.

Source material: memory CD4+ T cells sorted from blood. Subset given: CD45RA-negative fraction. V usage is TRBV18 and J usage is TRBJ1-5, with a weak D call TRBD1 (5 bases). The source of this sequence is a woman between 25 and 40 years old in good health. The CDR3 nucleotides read TGTGCCAGCTCACCCTTGGGGGACAATCAGCCCCAGCATTTT. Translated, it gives CASSPLGDNQPQHF.